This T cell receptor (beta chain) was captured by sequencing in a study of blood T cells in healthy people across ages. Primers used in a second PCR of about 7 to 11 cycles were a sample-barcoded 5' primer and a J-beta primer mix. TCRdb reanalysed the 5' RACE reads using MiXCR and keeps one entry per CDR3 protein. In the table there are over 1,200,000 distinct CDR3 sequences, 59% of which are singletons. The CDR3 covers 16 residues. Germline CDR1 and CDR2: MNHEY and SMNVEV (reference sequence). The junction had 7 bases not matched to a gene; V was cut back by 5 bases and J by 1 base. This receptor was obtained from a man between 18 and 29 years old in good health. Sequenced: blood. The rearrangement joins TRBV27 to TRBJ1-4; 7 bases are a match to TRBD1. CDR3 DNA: TGTGCCAGCAGTCCTCAGGGGGGCATAACTAATGAAAAACTGTTTTTT. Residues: CASSPQGGITNEKLFF. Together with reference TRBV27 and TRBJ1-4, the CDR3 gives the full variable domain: EAQVTQNPRYLITVTGKKLTVTCSQNMNHEYMSWYRQDPGLGLRQIYYSMNVEVTDKGDVPEGYKVSRKEKRNFPLILESPSPNQTSLYFCASSPQGGITNEKLFFGSGTQLSVL.